The clone carrying this TCR beta chain was counted only a few times. These data come from a study of somatic mutations in cytotoxic T cells in rheumatoid arthritis. The protocol was immunoSEQ multiplex PCR, while the TCRdb copy is restricted to in-frame clones and leaves out a portion. The sample includes more than 15,000 clones, approximately 75% of them seen just once. V lost 3 bases to trimming and J lost 2 bases, with 14 bases between them. There are 16 residues in the CDR3. CDR1 is MNHEY, CDR2 SMNVEV, per germline (reference sequence). The TCR sequence derives from an adult with rheumatoid arthritis. The sequenced sample was CD8+ T cells sorted from blood. This rearrangement joins TRBV27 to TRBJ1-5; tentative D call: TRBD1 (6 bases). The chain's CDR3 is CASSFQGQGGNQPQHF. The DNA for the CDR3 is TGTGCCAGCAGTTTCCAGGGGCAGGGCGGCAATCAGCCCCAGCATTTT.